Listed here are 3 T cell receptor beta chains from one sample, sequenced in a study of control samples from healthy donors and cancer patients. The repertoire was sequenced with immunoSEQ multiplex PCR; TCRdb's copy has only in-frame clones and lacks some. The repertoire holds about 150,000 clones, with just under 95% as singletons. Input material: blood. The source is a woman in her forties in good health.

The chain carries TRBV30 and TRBJ1-2; the match to TRBD1 covers 9 bases. The V and J ends lost 1 base and 4 bases, in that order; junction bases with no gene match: 7. The CDR3 contains 15 residues. Germline V gene sequence: CDR1 GTSNPN, CDR2 SVGIG (reference sequence). The CDR3 is CAWSAKQGAGYGYTF. Written as DNA, the CDR3 is TGTGCCTGGAGTGCCAAACAGGGGGCGGGCTATGGCTACACCTTC.

The V gene is TRBV4-1, the J gene TRBJ1-4, with a possible D match to TRBD1 (6 bases). Trimming stripped 0 bases from V and 5 bases from J, with 10 bases between. Per germline, CDR1 MGHRA and CDR2 YSYEKL. The CDR3 is 15 amino acids. The CDR3 DNA is TGCGCCAGCAGCCAAGAAGGGACAAGGAATGAAAAACTGTTTTTT. Protein product: CASSQEGTRNEKLFF.

With respect to this clone: The identical CDR3 is also encoded by other nucleotide sequences in the sample. CDR3 DNA sequence: TGTGCCAGTAGTATATTGGGACAAGGCTACGAGCAGTACTTC. Protein: CASSILGQGYEQYF. The chain joins TRBV19 to TRBJ2-7; TRBD1 is a possible D gene (6 bases). CDR1 and CDR2 from the germline V gene are LNHDA and SQIVND (reference sequence). Trimming shortened V by 2 bases and J by 3 bases, and 11 bases separated the two germline ends. The CDR3 is made up of 14 amino acids.